This T cell receptor beta chain was sequenced for a study of chemoradiotherapy in HPV16-positive cancers. The wider study: Functional T-cell assays on a couple of HPV16-positive patients' cells defined candidate HPV-specific clones and common TCR motifs. Study outcomes and limitations: Non-HPV-specific T cells did not expand in tumors during treatment, whereas candidate HPV-specific clones and E7-related motifs did. Better recurrence-free survival went with HPV-responsive T-cell expansion in HPV16-positive patients.

Repertoires were sampled repeatedly during chemoradiotherapy. Profiling relied on immunoSEQ multiplex PCR, and the TCRdb table lists in-frame clones only, not all of them. The data contain around 24,000 clones, more than 75% of them seen just once; the ten biggest clones take up roughly 5%. Comments on this clone: Its antigen is not known.

Trimming stripped 0 bases from V and 4 bases from J, with 10 bases between. Germline CDR1 LNHNV, CDR2 YYDKDF (reference sequence). The CDR3 spans 14 residues. J is TRBJ2-7 and V is TRBV15; D is perhaps TRBD1 (6 bases). The specimen comprised blood, sampled from a patient who underwent chemoradiotherapy. The TCR sequence derives from a human donor with HPV-associated anogenital cancer. CDR3 in amino acids: CATSREGAGYEQYF. The CDR3 region has the DNA TGTGCCACCAGCAGAGAGGGGGCAGGGTACGAGCAGTACTTC. Together with reference TRBV15 and TRBJ2-7, the CDR3 gives the full variable domain: DAMVIQNPRYQVTQFGKPVTLSCSQTLNHNVMYWYQQKSSQAPKLLFHYYDKDFNNEADTPDNFQSRRPNTSFCFLDIRSPGLGDTAMYLCATSREGAGYEQYFGPGTRLTVT.